This record looks at one TCR beta chain sequence and its context. Its antigen is not known. These data come from a study of shared clonotypes between healthy human individuals. Study background: The study used three CD4 naive, three CD4 memory, two CD8 naive and one CD8 memory plate per donor.

Study-wide results and caveats: Relative to their counterparts shared across all four donors, non-shared clonotypes exhibited diminished generation probabilities.

In the original analysis: Filtering differed, since immunoSEQ gave only junction sequences and no quality scores. The repertoire was sequenced with immunoSEQ multiplex PCR; TCRdb's copy has only in-frame clones and lacks some. That table gives V, J and clone size, and the DNA gave D and trimming. The data contain about 1 million clones, 65% to 75% of them seen just once; the ten biggest clones take up approximately 1.5%. This clonotype was sampled from a young man in good health. Sequencing input: memory CD4+ T cells sorted from blood. Regarding subset: CD45RA-negative fraction.

The CDR3 is CASSYGTANTEAFF. CDR3 in DNA: TGTGCCAGCAGCTACGGGACGGCGAACACTGAAGCTTTCTTT. V gene TRBV5-4 combines with J gene TRBJ1-1, with D tentatively TRBD1 (5 bases). The CDR3 spans 14 residues. Trimming took 3 bases from V and 1 from J, leaving 10 bases between them. Germline values: CDR1 SGHNT, CDR2 YYREEE (reference sequence).